This passage covers 31 T cell receptor beta chains from one sample sequenced in a study of T cell responses to AZD1222 COVID-19 vaccine. The repertoire was sequenced with immunoSEQ multiplex PCR; TCRdb's copy has only in-frame clones and lacks some. The sample lists around 130,000 clones, over 85% occurring once. This specimen consisted of peripheral blood, obtained on day 0 of AZD1222 vaccination. These receptors were collected from an adult in good health.

This chain joins TRBV10-2 and TRBJ1-4; D remains ambiguous. In germline, CDR1 is WSHSY, CDR2 SAAADI. Trimming cost V 6 bases and J 1 base, with 3 bases left between them. The CDR3 is 12 amino acids. The CDR3 DNA is TGCGCCAGCAGGGGAACTAATGAAAAACTGTTTTTT. It yields the protein CASRGTNEKLFF.

V is TRBV28 and J is TRBJ1-1; D might be TRBD1 (6 bases). Germline CDR1 MDHEN, CDR2 SYDVKM. The CDR3 contains 13 residues. V lost 4 bases, J lost 4 bases, and 10 bases lay in between. CDR3 nucleotides: TGTGCCAGCAGTTCCCCAGGGGTCACTGAAGCTTTCTTT. Protein product: CASSSPGVTEAFF. Full variable domain (rest looked up from reference TRBV28 and TRBJ1-1): DVKVTQSSRYLVKRTGEKVFLECVQDMDHENMFWYRQDPGLGLRLIYFSYDVKMKEKGDIPEGYSVSREKKERFSLILESASTNQTSMYLCASSSPGVTEAFFGQGTRLTVV.

The chain carries TRBV5-5 and TRBJ1-6, with unresolved D. The CDR3 consists of 16 residues. Germline-derived CDR1 and CDR2 are SGHKS and YYEKEE (reference sequence). V lost 4 bases and J 9 bases, leaving 20 bases between the germline ends. DNA for the CDR3: TGTGCCAGCAGCCGACAATGGTCCAAGGAAACTTCACCCCTCCACTTT. Its protein is CASSRQWSKETSPLHF. Drawing the rest from reference TRBV5-5 and TRBJ1-6, the complete variable domain is DAGVTQSPTHLIKTRGQQVTLRCSPISGHKSVSWYQQVLGQGPQFIFQYYEKEERGRGNFPDRFSARQFPNYSSELNVNALLLGDSALYLCASSRQWSKETSPLHFGNGTRLTVT.

J is TRBJ2-1 and V is TRBV5-4; possibly TRBD1 for D (6 bases). The V end was cut by 3 bases, the J end by 7 bases, with 20 bases between. Germline CDR1 is SGHNT and CDR2 is YYREEE (reference sequence). This CDR3 has 16 amino acids. In nucleotides, the CDR3 is TGTGCCAGCAGCTGGGAGAGGGGGAGAACTAAAAATGAGCAGTTCTTC. Its protein product is CASSWERGRTKNEQFF.

This clone came up a few times. The chain couples TRBV28 to TRBJ2-7; TRBD2 might be the D (6 bases). CDR3 length equals 16 residues. Per the germline V gene, CDR1 is MDHEN and CDR2 is SYDVKM. V shed 4 bases and J shed 5 bases, with 21 bases lying between them. CDR3 region: CASSSPLGPGRNEQYF. The CDR3 DNA reads TGTGCCAGCAGTTCCCCTCTGGGGCCAGGGAGGAACGAGCAGTACTTC.

The rearrangement uses TRBV15 and TRBJ1-3; D is undetermined. This CDR3 has 15 amino acids. The germline gives CDR1 LNHNV, CDR2 YYDKDF (reference sequence). V shed 0 bases and J shed 0 bases, with 6 bases lying between them. As DNA, the CDR3 is TGTGCCACCAGCAGAGATCGACGCTCTGGAAACACCATATATTTT. This translates into CATSRDRRSGNTIYF.

The V gene is TRBV28, the J gene TRBJ1-1; 8 nucleotides line up with TRBD1. The CDR3 spans 12 residues. V shed 9 bases and J 4 bases; nucleotides not matched to a gene: 4. Germline V gives CDR1 MDHEN, CDR2 SYDVKM. This CDR3 reads CASHRGFTEAFF. CDR3 nucleotide sequence: TGTGCCAGTCACAGGGGGTTCACTGAAGCTTTCTTT.

This chain connects TRBV6-1 to TRBJ1-5; maybe TRBD1 (6 bases). The CDR3 is 13 residues long. Trimming took off 2 bases at V and 6 bases at J, with 8 bases between the two ends. From germline, CDR1 is MNHNS and CDR2 SASEGT. In nucleotides, the CDR3 is TGTGCCAGCAGTGAAAGAGGGGGTCAGCCCCAGCATTTT. Its protein product is CASSERGGQPQHF.

The count of this clone is one. The V call is TRBV6-1, the J call TRBJ1-2; tentative D call: TRBD1 (5 bases). The V end lost 2 bases, the J end lost 4 bases, and 8 bases lay between the germline ends. The CDR3 runs to 13 residues. In germline, CDR1 is MNHNS, CDR2 SASEGT. The CDR3 is CASSELGPYGYTF. In DNA, the CDR3 is TGTGCCAGCAGTGAACTGGGGCCCTATGGCTACACCTTC.

This clone has a count of ten or more. The chain carries TRBV6-4 and TRBJ1-5; unclear D gene. Germline values: CDR1 MRHNA, CDR2 SNTAGT. V lost 6 bases and J 2 bases, leaving 14 bases between the germline ends. The CDR3 contains 15 residues. The CDR3 spells CASSVDGEGNQPQHF. CDR3 coding DNA: TGTGCCAGCAGCGTGGACGGGGAGGGCAATCAGCCCCAGCATTTT.

The genes are TRBV28 and TRBJ1-1; the D is unclear. The CDR3 is 14 residues long. Germline V gene data show CDR1 as MDHEN and CDR2 as SYDVKM. V was clipped by 4 bases and J by 3 bases, with 12 bases between them. The CDR3 nucleotides are TGTGCCAGCAGTTCCAGGTTCATTTACACTGAAGCTTTCTTT. Protein product: CASSSRFIYTEAFF.

The chain recombines TRBV9 with TRBJ2-1, with D possibly TRBD2 on 5 matching bases. The CDR3 runs to 15 residues. V was trimmed by 1 base and J by 0 bases, leaving 8 bases between them. Germline V gene data show CDR1 as SGDLS and CDR2 as YYNGEE. The CDR3 DNA reads TGTGCCAGCAGCGTACCTGGGAGCTCCTACAATGAGCAGTTCTTC. It yields the protein CASSVPGSSYNEQFF.

The rearrangement joins TRBV15 to TRBJ1-5; D possibly corresponds to TRBD1 (6 bases). The V gene lost 2 bases and the J gene lost 7 bases, with 15 bases spanning the gap. The CDR3 is 15 residues long. The germline V gene encodes CDR1 LNHNV and CDR2 YYDKDF (reference sequence). The CDR3 protein is CATSRNLQGFQPQHF. Here the CDR3 DNA reads TGTGCCACCAGCAGAAACCTACAGGGATTCCAGCCCCAGCATTTT.

In its sample, this clone was seen a few times. The V gene is TRBV15, the J gene TRBJ2-7; D not resolved. The germline V gene encodes CDR1 LNHNV and CDR2 YYDKDF (reference sequence). V gave up 0 bases and J gave up 4 bases, with 13 bases separating them. This CDR3 region has 15 residues. CDR3 nucleotides: TGTGCCACCAGCAGAGATCTATCGCTCGGGTACGAGCAGTACTTC. It encodes CATSRDLSLGYEQYF.

This chain joins TRBV5-1 and TRBJ1-2, with 10 bases identical to TRBD1. The CDR3 runs 14 residues. CDR1 is SGHRS and CDR2 is YFSETQ in the germline V gene. The junction had 8 bases not matched to a gene; V was cut back by 4 bases and J by 8 bases. The chain's CDR3 is CASSAAGTGVGYTF. As DNA, the CDR3 is TGCGCCAGCAGCGCCGCCGGGACAGGGGTCGGCTACACCTTC.

J is TRBJ2-7 and V is TRBV6-1, with D perhaps matching TRBD1 (5 bases). The V gene lost 1 base and the J gene lost 5 bases, with 24 bases spanning the gap. Germline CDR1 MNHNS, CDR2 SASEGT. The CDR3 runs to 18 residues. The CDR3 spells CASSEGETGTLGADEQYF. CDR3 DNA sequence: TGTGCCAGCAGTGAAGGTGAGACTGGAACCTTAGGGGCGGACGAGCAGTACTTC.

V is TRBV4-2 and J is TRBJ1-1; weak D call: TRBD1 (5 bases). The CDR3 is 15 residues long. V lost 0 bases, J lost 8 bases, and 16 bases lay in between. Germline loops: CDR1 LGHNA, CDR2 YNFKEQ. The CDR3 protein is CASSQDPNRLGEAFF. CDR3 sequence (DNA): TGTGCCAGCAGCCAAGACCCCAACAGGTTGGGGGAAGCTTTCTTT.

This clone has only one observation. V is TRBV10-3 and J is TRBJ2-1; the D gene is possibly TRBD2 (6 bases). The CDR3 contains 13 residues. Trimming pared 10 bases from V and 6 bases from J, leaving 16 bases between. The V gene's germline CDR1 is ENHRY and CDR2 SYGVKD. CDR3 nucleotides: TGTGCCACCGGAACCTGGACTACCAATGAGCAGTTCTTC. It is translated as CATGTWTTNEQFF.

The rearrangement links TRBV4-2 to TRBJ2-3; D gene ambiguous. The CDR3 covers 14 residues. CDR1 and CDR2 from the germline V gene are LGHNA and YNFKEQ. Trimming left V 0 bases short and J 3 bases short, with 7 bases between. The CDR3 is CASSQEYETDTQYF. The CDR3 DNA follows: TGTGCCAGCAGCCAAGAGTATGAGACAGATACGCAGTATTTT.

The V call is TRBV7-2, the J call TRBJ1-1; D remains unclear. The CDR3 consists of 13 residues. Trimming took 2 bases from V and 4 from J, leaving 8 bases between them. Germline V gene lookup returns CDR1 SGHTA and CDR2 FQGNSA. In DNA, the CDR3 is TGTGCCAGCAGCTTACTTAAGGGCACTGAAGCTTTCTTT. Protein product: CASSLLKGTEAFF.

The CDR3 DNA reads TGTGCCAGCAGCTTGGGTCCACAGGGGGCACTAGGGTATGGCTACACCTTC. This codes for CASSLGPQGALGYGYTF. This rearrangement joins TRBV5-4 to TRBJ1-2; TRBD1 agrees at 9 bases. After removal of 0 bases from V and 5 bases from J, the junction contained 11 bases not matched to a gene. CDR1 is SGHNT, CDR2 YYREEE, per germline (reference sequence). The CDR3 covers 17 residues.

For the CDR3, the DNA is TGTGCCAGCAGTTACCTCCCCCGGGAAGAGACCCAGTACTTC. Encoded protein: CASSYLPREETQYF. V usage is TRBV6-5 and J usage is TRBJ2-5; D uncertain. The V end lost 2 bases, the J end lost 3 bases, and 10 bases lay between the germline ends. The germline CDR1 and CDR2 sequences are MNHEY and SVGAGI. The CDR3 contains 14 residues.

This chain joins TRBV19 and TRBJ2-2; TRBD1 might be the D (5 bases). This CDR3 is 13 amino acids long. Germline V lookup: CDR1 LNHDA, CDR2 SQIVND (reference sequence). Deletions cut 8 bases from V and 3 bases from J, with 10 bases between. In DNA form, the CDR3 reads TGTGCCAGTCCAGCAGGGTACACCGGGGAGCTGTTTTTT. Translated, it gives CASPAGYTGELFF.

The chain joins TRBV4-3 to TRBJ2-1; 10 nucleotides match TRBD2. Germline V gene sequence: CDR1 LGHNA, CDR2 YSLEER. The CDR3 is 18 residues long. V dropped 1 base and J dropped 4; count of bases not matched to a gene: 10. The CDR3 loop reads CASSQGLLAGDGYNEQFF. CDR3 bases: TGCGCCAGCAGCCAAGGGTTGCTAGCGGGAGACGGATACAATGAGCAGTTCTTC.

The chain carries TRBV25-1 and TRBJ1-2; 8 bases line up with TRBD1. Unmatched junction bases numbered 14, after V lost 5 bases and J lost 6 bases. The germline V gene encodes CDR1 MGHDK and CDR2 SYGVNS. This CDR3 has 16 residues. The CDR3 DNA follows: TGTGCCAGCAGTAAATCGGGACAGGTCTCCGGCCATGGCTACACCTTC. Protein sequence: CASSKSGQVSGHGYTF.

The gene calls are TRBV6-5 and TRBJ1-2; a possible D gene is TRBD1 (6 bases). The CDR3 totals 13 residues. Per germline, CDR1 MNHEY and CDR2 SVGAGI. The V gene lost 6 bases and the J gene lost 4 bases, with 12 bases spanning the gap. The CDR3 DNA is TGTGCCAGCAGCCGAGACAGGACCTATGGCTACACCTTC. Its protein product is CASSRDRTYGYTF.

The chain carries TRBV12-3 or TRBV12-4 and TRBJ1-1; unclear D gene. V lost 6 bases and J 7 bases, leaving 12 bases between the germline ends. CDR3 size: 12 residues. The CDR3 DNA reads as TGTGCCAGCAGACCCAGACACGTTGAAGCTTTCTTT. This translates into CASRPRHVEAFF.

The chain joins TRBV6-6 to TRBJ1-1, with D hard to call. Trimming removed 5 bases at V and 0 bases at J, with 7 bases between. The CDR3 covers 13 residues. The germline V gene encodes CDR1 MNHNY and CDR2 SVGAGI (reference sequence). For the CDR3, the DNA is TGTGCCAGCAGTCAATATGTGAACACTGAAGCTTTCTTT. This gives the protein CASSQYVNTEAFF.

This clone was observed once. The chain uses TRBV9 and TRBJ2-7; D gene unclear. Germline CDR1 and CDR2: SGDLS and YYNGEE. Trimming removed 0 bases at V and 7 bases at J, with 11 bases between. The CDR3 contains 13 residues. In DNA, the CDR3 is TGTGCCAGCAGCGTAGTCGTGGGTCGGGAGCAGTACTTC. It encodes CASSVVVGREQYF.

V is TRBV5-1 and J is TRBJ2-7, with 8 bases fitting TRBD1. CDR3 length: 14 amino acids. After removal of 0 bases from V and 7 bases from J, the junction contained 6 bases not matched to a gene. Looked up from germline, CDR1 is SGHRS and CDR2 is YFSETQ. The CDR3 DNA follows: TGCGCCAGCAGCTTGGAAGGACAGGGCCGTGAGCAGTACTTC. This translates into CASSLEGQGREQYF.

The chain recombines TRBV2 with TRBJ2-1, with D maybe TRBD1 (6 bases). V lost 8 bases, J lost 8 bases, and 13 bases lay in between. The CDR3 extends over 12 amino acids. CDR1 and CDR2 from the germline V gene are SNHLY and FYNNEI. In DNA form, the CDR3 reads TGTGCCAGCCCAACTCCAGGGGATGAGCAGTTCTTC. Its protein is CASPTPGDEQFF.